This T cell receptor (beta chain) stems from a study of T-cell memory formation after mild COVID-19. The CDR3 loop spans 13 amino acids. CDR1 and CDR2 from the germline V gene are SGHVS and FNYEAQ. V was trimmed by 2 bases and J by 15 bases, leaving 17 bases between them. There are many counts of this clonotype. MiXCR, applied by TCRdb to the 5' RACE reads, yields one record per CDR3 protein. The sample includes roughly 300,000 distinct CDR3 sequences, less than 9.5% of them seen just once. This chain joins TRBV7-6 and TRBJ2-1, with D maybe TRBD1 (5 bases). The specimen was PBMCs or a T cell subset sorted from them (not recorded which). This receptor was identified in a man aged 18 to 29 who had mild COVID-19 (a few samples of this study predate the infection). Cell type and time point are not known. CDR3 coding DNA: TGTGCCAGCAGCTTACAGGACGCCAGGGATCGGTTCTTC. Translated: CASSLQDARDRFF.